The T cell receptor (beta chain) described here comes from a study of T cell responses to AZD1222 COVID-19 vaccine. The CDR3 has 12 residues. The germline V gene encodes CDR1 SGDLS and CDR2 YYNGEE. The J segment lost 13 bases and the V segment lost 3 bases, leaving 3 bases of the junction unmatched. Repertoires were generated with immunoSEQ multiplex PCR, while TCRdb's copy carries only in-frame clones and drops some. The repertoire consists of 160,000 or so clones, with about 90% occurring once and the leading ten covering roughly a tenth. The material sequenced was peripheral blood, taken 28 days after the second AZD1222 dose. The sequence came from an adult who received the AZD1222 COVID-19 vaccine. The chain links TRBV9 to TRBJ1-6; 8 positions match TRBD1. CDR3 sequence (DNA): TGTGCCAGCAGCGACCACAGGGGGCCCCTCCACTTT. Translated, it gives CASSDHRGPLHF.